This TCR beta chain came from a study of T cells in Graves' hyperthyroidism and ophthalmopathy. Template material for amplifying TCR beta CDR3 regions consisted of RNA transcripts. First-round RT-PCR of the TCR CDR3 relied on the HTBI primer set. TCRdb recomputed calls from the multiplex PCR reads with MiXCR, one row per CDR3 protein. This table holds over 120,000 distinct CDR3 sequences, around 21% found once. The V and J ends lost 2 bases and 2 bases respectively, with 4 bases between them. The CDR3 is 12 amino acids. The chain links TRBV12-3 or TRBV12-4 to TRBJ2-7; the D is unclear. The specimen sequenced was blood. The source is a woman between 45 and 60 years old with Graves' hyperthyroidism that later progressed to Graves' ophthalmopathy. CDR3 nucleotides: TGTGCCAGCAGTTTAAGTGCCTACGAGCAGTACTTC. Its protein is CASSLSAYEQYF.